This TCR beta chain appears in the sequencing data of a study of blood T cell repertoires in COVID-19. Study-wide background: Sites in the United States, Italy and Spain provided acute and convalescent COVID-19 samples. T cells, B-cell-depleted T cells, or PBMCs supplied cDNA or gDNA.

Enrollment of patients from Seattle took place during active infection, with longitudinal follow-up. CDR3 length: 14 amino acids. Trimming took off 7 bases at V and 6 bases at J, with 19 bases between the two ends. The germline V gene encodes CDR1 MGHRA and CDR2 YSYEKL. Original handling: Reference gene primer amplification yielded estimated nucleated cell counts. Produced via immunoSEQ multiplex PCR; TCRdb's table is partial and in-frame only. V and J calls and clone size follow that table, whereas D and trimming were derived from the DNA. The sample holds 300,000 to 350,000 clones; around 90% are singletons and the top ten take 6.8%.

J is TRBJ2-7 and V is TRBV4-1; tentatively, D is TRBD2 (5 bases). The sequence was obtained from a woman aged 25 to 39 with COVID-19, enrolled during active disease. Material for sequencing was peripheral blood. The CDR3 loop reads CASNQRVGLGEQYF. The DNA of the CDR3 is TGCGCCAGCAACCAGAGGGTGGGGTTGGGCGAGCAGTACTTC.